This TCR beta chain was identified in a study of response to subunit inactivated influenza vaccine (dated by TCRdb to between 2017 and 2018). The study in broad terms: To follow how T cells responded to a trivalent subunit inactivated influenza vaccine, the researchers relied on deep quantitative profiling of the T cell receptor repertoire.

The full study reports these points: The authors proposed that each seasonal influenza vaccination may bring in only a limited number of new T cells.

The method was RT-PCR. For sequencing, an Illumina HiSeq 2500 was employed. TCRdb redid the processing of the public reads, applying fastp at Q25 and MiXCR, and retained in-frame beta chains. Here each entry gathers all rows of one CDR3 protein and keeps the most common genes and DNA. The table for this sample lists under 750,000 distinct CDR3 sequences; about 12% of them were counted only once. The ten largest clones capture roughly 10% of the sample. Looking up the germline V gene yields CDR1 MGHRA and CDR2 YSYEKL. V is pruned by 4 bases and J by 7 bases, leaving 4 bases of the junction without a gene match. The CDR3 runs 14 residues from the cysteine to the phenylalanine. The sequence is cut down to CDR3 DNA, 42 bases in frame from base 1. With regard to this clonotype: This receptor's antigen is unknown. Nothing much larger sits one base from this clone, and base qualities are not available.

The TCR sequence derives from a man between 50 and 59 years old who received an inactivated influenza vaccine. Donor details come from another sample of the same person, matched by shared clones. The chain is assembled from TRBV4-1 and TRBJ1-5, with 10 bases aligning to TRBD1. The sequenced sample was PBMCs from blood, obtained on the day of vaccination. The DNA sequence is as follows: TGCGCCAGCAGCCTCAGGACAGGGGGACAGCCCCAGCATTTT. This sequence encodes CASSLRTGGQPQHF.